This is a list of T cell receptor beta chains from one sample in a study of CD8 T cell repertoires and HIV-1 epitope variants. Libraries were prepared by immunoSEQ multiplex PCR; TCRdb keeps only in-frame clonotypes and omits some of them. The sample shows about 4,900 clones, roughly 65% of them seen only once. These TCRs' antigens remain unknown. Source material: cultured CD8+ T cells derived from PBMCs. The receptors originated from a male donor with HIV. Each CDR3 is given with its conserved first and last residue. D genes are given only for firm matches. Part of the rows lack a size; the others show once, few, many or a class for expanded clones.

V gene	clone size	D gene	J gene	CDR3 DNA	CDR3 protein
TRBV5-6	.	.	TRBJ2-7	TGTGCCAGCAGCTTAGGCGGGGGCCCCTACGAGCAGTACTTC	CASSLGGGPYEQYF
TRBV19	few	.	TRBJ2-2	TGTGCCAGTGGGTGGGGGTACACCGGGGAGCTGTTTTTT	CASGWGYTGELFF
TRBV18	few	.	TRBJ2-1	TGTGCCAGCTCACCCGAGACAAACTACAATGAGCAGTTCTTC	CASSPETNYNEQFF
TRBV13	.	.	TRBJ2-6	TGTGCCAGCAGATCTAACGCTGGGGGGTCTGGGGCCAACGTCCTGACTTTC	CASRSNAGGSGANVLTF
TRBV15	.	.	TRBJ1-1	TGTGCCACCAGCAGAGAGGAGGGGCCTGAAGCTTTCTTT	CATSREEGPEAFF
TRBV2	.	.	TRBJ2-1	TGTGCCAGCAGTGAAGCGTGGGGAAATGAGCAGTTCTTC	CASSEAWGNEQFF
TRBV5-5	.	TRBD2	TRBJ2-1	TGTGCCAGCAGCTTGACGATAGCGGGAGCCCGAGATGAGCAGTTCTTC	CASSLTIAGARDEQFF
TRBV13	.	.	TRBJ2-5	TGTGCCAGCAGCTTGTGGGGGAAAGAGACCCAGTACTTC	CASSLWGKETQYF
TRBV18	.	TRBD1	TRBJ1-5	TGTGCCAGCTCCCCTACCGGGACAGGGGGCAATCAGCCCCAGCATTTT	CASSPTGTGGNQPQHF
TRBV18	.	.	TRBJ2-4	TGTGCCAGCTCACCACCCCAGGGGCTGGACATTCAGTACTTC	CASSPPQGLDIQYF
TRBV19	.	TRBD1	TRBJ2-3	TGTGCCAGTAGTCATGGGACAGGGGGCACAGATACGCAGTATTTT	CASSHGTGGTDTQYF
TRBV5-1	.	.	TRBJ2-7	TGCGCCAGCAGCTTGGAGTCGATTCCCGTCGAGCAGTACTTC	CASSLESIPVEQYF
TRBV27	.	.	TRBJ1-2	TGTGCCAGCAGTTTAGGGCAGGGGAGGTATGGCTACACCTTC	CASSLGQGRYGYTF
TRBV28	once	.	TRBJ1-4	TGTGCCAGCAGTTTTGGACAGTCCAATGAAAAACTGTTTTTT	CASSFGQSNEKLFF
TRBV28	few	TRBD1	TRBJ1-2	TGTGCCAGCAGTTTAGACAGGGGAGGCTATGGCTACACCTTC	CASSLDRGGYGYTF
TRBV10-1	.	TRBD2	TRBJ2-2	TGCGCCAGCAGTGAGTCTCCGGGAGGGCCGCGGACCGGGGAGCTGTTTTTT	CASSESPGGPRTGELFF
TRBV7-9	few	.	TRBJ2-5	TGTGCCAGCAGCTCGACCCAGGGTTTAGAGACCCAGTACTTC	CASSSTQGLETQYF
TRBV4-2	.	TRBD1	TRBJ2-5	TGTGCCAGCAGCCAAGGGGAAACAAAAGGGGGCTCAAAAGAGACCCGGTACTTC	CASSQGETKGGSKETRYF
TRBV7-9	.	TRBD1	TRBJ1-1	TGTGCCAGCAGCCAATCGACAGGGGGCGGCTATGAAGCTTTCTTT	CASSQSTGGGYEAFF
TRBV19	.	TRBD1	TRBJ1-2	TGTGCCAGTAGTATAGGAGGAGGGGGCGCGAGGAATGGCTACACCTTC	CASSIGGGGARNGYTF
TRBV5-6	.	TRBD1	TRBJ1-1	TGTGCCAGCAGCTTGGGGACAGGCTTCACTGAAGCTTTCTTT	CASSLGTGFTEAFF
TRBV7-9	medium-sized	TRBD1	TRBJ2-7	TGTGCCAGCAGCTTAGCAGGACTAGGACAGGGGGCTTATGAGCAGTACTTC	CASSLAGLGQGAYEQYF
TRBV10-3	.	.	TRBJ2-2	TGTGCCATCAGTGAAAATCTAGGCGTTACCGGGGAGCTGTTTTTT	CAISENLGVTGELFF
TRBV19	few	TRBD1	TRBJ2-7	TGTGCCAGTAGTAGAGGGACAGGGCCTGGCGAGCAGTACTTC	CASSRGTGPGEQYF
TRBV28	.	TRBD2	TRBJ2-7	TGTGCCAGCAGTTCCCTAGCGGGAGGGCTCTCCTACGAGCAGTACTTC	CASSSLAGGLSYEQYF
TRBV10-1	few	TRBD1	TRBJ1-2	TGCGCCAGCAGTTCCGGGACAGGGTCCGGCTACACCTTC	CASSSGTGSGYTF
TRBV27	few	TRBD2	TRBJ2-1	TGTGCCAGCAGTAGCACTAGCGGGAGTCCCTACAATGAGCAGTTCTTC	CASSSTSGSPYNEQFF
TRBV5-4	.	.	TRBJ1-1	TGTGCCAGCAGCTTGAGGGACACTGAAGCTTTCTTT	CASSLRDTEAFF
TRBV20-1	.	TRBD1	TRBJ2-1	TGCAGTGGAGGGGGCCACAATGAGCAGTTCTTC	CSGGGHNEQFF
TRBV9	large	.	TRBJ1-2	TGTGCCAGCAGCTTCGTAGGGTCTGGAGCTTATGGCTACACCTTC	CASSFVGSGAYGYTF
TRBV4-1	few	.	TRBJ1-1	TGCGCCAGCAGCCAATCGGGTGGGGTCACTGAAGCTTTCTTT	CASSQSGGVTEAFF
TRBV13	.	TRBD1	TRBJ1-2	TGTGCCAGCAGGTCCCGGGGGACAGCGCTCCATTCACCGGCCTATGGCTACACCTTC	CASRSRGTALHSPAYGYTF
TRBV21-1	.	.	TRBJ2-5	TGTGCCAGCAGCAAGGGACTAGCCTCAGAGACCCAGTACTTC	CASSKGLASETQYF
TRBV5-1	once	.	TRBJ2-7	TGCGCCAGCAGCTTGCGGAGGACGTACTCCTACGAGCAGTACTTC	CASSLRRTYSYEQYF
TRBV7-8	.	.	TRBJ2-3	TGTGCCAGCAGCACCATTGGCACGGATACGCAGTATTTT	CASSTIGTDTQYF
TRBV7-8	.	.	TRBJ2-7	TGTGCCAGCAGCTTAGGGGGGTTCGACGAGCAGTACTTC	CASSLGGFDEQYF
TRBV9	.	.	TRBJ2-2	TGTGCCAGCAGCGTAGGGGGAGGCACCGGGGAGCTGTTTTTT	CASSVGGGTGELFF
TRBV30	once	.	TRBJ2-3	TGTGCCTGGAGTGTAGACTCGTCAGATACGCAGTATTTT	CAWSVDSSDTQYF
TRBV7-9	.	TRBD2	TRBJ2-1	TGTGCCAGCAGCTTCTCAAGCGGGAGGGGCTACAATGAGCAGTTCTTC	CASSFSSGRGYNEQFF
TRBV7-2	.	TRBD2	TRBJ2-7	TGTGCCAGCAGCTTAATAGCGGGGACCTACGAGCAGTACTTC	CASSLIAGTYEQYF
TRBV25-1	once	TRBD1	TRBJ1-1	TGTGCCAGCAGTGAATTCCAAATCGGGACAGACACTGAAGCTTTCTTT	CASSEFQIGTDTEAFF
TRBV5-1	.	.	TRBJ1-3	TGCGCCAGCAGCCCTTATAGTCCCATATATTTT	CASSPYSPIYF
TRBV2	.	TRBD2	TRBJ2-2	TGTGCCAGCAGTAGCGGGAGGGACAAGGAGCTGTTTTTT	CASSSGRDKELFF
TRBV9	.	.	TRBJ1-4	TGTGCCAGCAGCCAGGAGGGGGGCTCCAAACTGTTTTTT	CASSQEGGSKLFF
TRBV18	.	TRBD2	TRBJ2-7	TGTGCCAGCTCACCGACGACTAGCGGACCGTTCTACGAGCAGTACTTC	CASSPTTSGPFYEQYF
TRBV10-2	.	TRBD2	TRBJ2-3	TGCGCCAGCAGTGAGATAGGACTAGCGGGCGATACGCAGTATTTT	CASSEIGLAGDTQYF
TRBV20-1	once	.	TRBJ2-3	TGCAGTGCTCCCACAGATACGCAGTATTTT	CSAPTDTQYF
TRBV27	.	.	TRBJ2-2	TGTGCCAGCAGTTTACCCGGTACCGGGGAGCTGTTTTTT	CASSLPGTGELFF
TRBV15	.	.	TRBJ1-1	TGTGCCACCAGCAGAGACCGAGGGTGGTGGACTGAAGCTTTCTTT	CATSRDRGWWTEAFF